Following are 32 T cell receptor beta chains from one sample sequenced in a study of response to subunit inactivated influenza vaccine. One entry per CDR3 protein results from TCRdb running MiXCR on the RT-PCR reads. Seen here are more than 200,000 distinct CDR3 sequences, 12% observed once, and the top ten hold about 7.8%. The specimen was non-naive T cells sorted from PBMCs, collected approximately 15 days before vaccination. The source of these receptors is a man aged 45-65 years who received an inactivated influenza vaccine.

There are a few counts of this clonotype. V usage is TRBV7-2 and J usage is TRBJ2-1; unclear D gene. The CDR3 consists of 13 residues. With 1 base removed from V and 7 bases from J, the gap between germline ends came to 8 bases. The V gene's germline CDR1 is SGHTA and CDR2 FQGNSA. The CDR3 loop reads CASSLVKENEQFF. In nucleotides, the CDR3 is TGTGCCAGCAGCTTAGTCAAAGAGAATGAGCAGTTCTTC.

A few counts support this clonotype. CDR3 residues: CASSFTGFGSGANVLTF. CDR3 DNA sequence: TGTGCCAGCAGTTTTACGGGGTTCGGCTCTGGGGCCAACGTCCTGACTTTC. This chain uses TRBV28 with TRBJ2-6; D might be TRBD2 (5 bases). Germline lookup yields CDR1 MDHEN and CDR2 SYDVKM. The germline V and J ends were trimmed by 3 bases and 0 bases, with 12 bases remaining between them. The CDR3 is made up of 17 amino acids.

This clonotype was recorded a few times. V usage is TRBV6-1 and J usage is TRBJ2-7, with 7 bases fitting TRBD2. V lost 6 bases and J lost 2; bases outside the gene matches: 10. This CDR3 has 15 amino acids. Germline CDR1 MNHNS, CDR2 SASEGT. This CDR3 is CASRSGTLLAYEQYF. In nucleotides, the CDR3 is TGTGCCAGCAGAAGCGGGACCCTTCTTGCCTACGAGCAGTACTTC.

J is TRBJ2-1 and V is TRBV28; D is possibly TRBD2 (7 bases). Looked up from germline, CDR1 is MDHEN and CDR2 is SYDVKM. The CDR3 totals 16 residues. The germline V and J ends were trimmed by 5 bases and 8 bases, with 22 bases remaining between them. DNA of the CDR3: TGTGCCAGCAGTATTGCGGGGGCGGGAGCGAAGGATGAGCAGTTCTTC. It yields the protein CASSIAGAGAKDEQFF.

This sequence joins TRBV20-1 and TRBJ2-7, with 9 bases that match TRBD2. CDR3 length: 14 residues. Germline V gives CDR1 DFQATT, CDR2 SNEGSKA (reference sequence). Trimming took 7 bases from V and 5 from J; bases not matched to a gene: 12. The CDR3 DNA sequence: TGCAGTGGTAGCGCGGGACTAGCTGGCGACGAGCAGTACTTC. Its translation is CSGSAGLAGDEQYF.

The chain has TRBV20-1 and TRBJ2-7; TRBD2 matches 10 bases. V lost 0 bases and J lost 6; bases outside the gene matches: 11. Germline loops: CDR1 DFQATT, CDR2 SNEGSKA (reference sequence). The CDR3 is made up of 16 amino acids. The CDR3 DNA sequence: TGCAGTGCTAGAGATTACCTCTCTAGCGGGAGTCTCGAGCAGTACTTC. It codes for CSARDYLSSGSLEQYF.

J is TRBJ2-7 and V is TRBV28; 11 positions match TRBD2. Germline CDR1 reads MDHEN; CDR2 reads SYDVKM. Germline trimming cut 6 bases from V and 4 bases from J; bases unmatched to any gene: 5. This CDR3 comprises 14 residues. The CDR3 region has the DNA TGTGCCAGCAGAAATAGCGGGAGGGGATACGAGCAGTACTTC. Translation gives CASRNSGRGYEQYF.

This clonotype has at least ten counts. The chain combines TRBV4-1 with TRBJ2-7; D perhaps matches TRBD2 (6 bases). V was pared by 0 bases and J by 3 bases, with 18 bases between. The CDR3 has 17 residues. Germline-derived CDR1 and CDR2 are MGHRA and YSYEKL. The CDR3 nucleotides read TGCGCCAGCAGCCAAGATGAGACAGCGGGCAACCACTACGAGCAGTACTTC. Protein product: CASSQDETAGNHYEQYF.

The genes are TRBV28 and TRBJ1-2, with D uncertain. The CDR3 covers 13 residues. V was clipped by 5 bases and J by 4 bases, with 11 bases between them. Germline CDR1 reads MDHEN; CDR2 reads SYDVKM. The CDR3 DNA follows: TGTGCCAGCAGTGACCCCCGCGGCTATGGCTACACCTTC. Residues: CASSDPRGYGYTF.

V gene TRBV20-1 combines with J gene TRBJ2-1; weak D call: TRBD2 (6 bases). Trimming stripped 0 bases from V and 6 bases from J, with 9 bases between. The CDR3 consists of 13 residues. CDR1 DFQATT and CDR2 SNEGSKA come from the germline V gene (reference sequence). Written as DNA, the CDR3 is TGCAGTGCTAGAGATACTAGCCGCAATGAGCAGTTCTTC. Translated: CSARDTSRNEQFF.

The rearrangement joins TRBV20-1 to TRBJ2-4; 9 bases fit TRBD2. Germline-derived CDR1 and CDR2 are DFQATT and SNEGSKA (reference sequence). The length of the CDR3 is 15 residues. Trimming took 7 bases from V and 2 from J; bases not matched to a gene: 9. CDR3 sequence reads: CSGMGLASTKNIQYF. CDR3 nucleotide sequence: TGCAGTGGGATGGGACTAGCTTCTACCAAAAACATTCAGTACTTC.

The chain carries TRBV6-2 or TRBV6-3 and TRBJ1-2; D perhaps matches TRBD1 (6 bases). The CDR3 runs to 12 residues. V was shortened by 7 bases and J by 5 bases, with 11 bases between the two germline ends. Germline values: CDR1 MNHEY, CDR2 SVGEGT. The CDR3 nucleotides read TGTGCCAGCAAGCAAGGGGGGTATGGCTACACCTTC. Residues: CASKQGGYGYTF.

The chain has TRBV2 and TRBJ2-7; 9 bases line up with TRBD1. This CDR3 spans 15 amino acids. Trimming cost V 8 bases and J 2 bases; bases outside gene matches: 10. The germline V gene has CDR1 SNHLY and CDR2 FYNNEI. CDR3 loop: CASHLTGDRAYEQYF. The CDR3 DNA sequence: TGTGCCAGCCATTTAACCGGGGACAGGGCCTACGAGCAGTACTTC.

This clonotype has more than one count but fewer than ten. J is TRBJ2-7 and V is TRBV20-1; 9 bases line up with TRBD1. Germline CDR1 and CDR2: DFQATT and SNEGSKA (reference sequence). V trimming: 0 bases; J trimming: 1 base; junction bases outside the gene matches: 4. This CDR3 region has 15 residues. In DNA form, the CDR3 reads TGCAGTGCTAGAGATCTCGGGACAGGGTCCTACGAGCAGTACTTC. Translated, it gives CSARDLGTGSYEQYF.

In nucleotides, the CDR3 is TGTGCCAGCAGCCCCCGGGACACTGAAGCTTTCTTT. This sequence encodes CASSPRDTEAFF. V usage is TRBV2 and J usage is TRBJ1-1; D is ambiguous. The CDR3 sequence is 12 residues long. Germline lookup yields CDR1 SNHLY and CDR2 FYNNEI. Deletions cut 6 bases from V and 3 bases from J, with 8 bases between.

This clonotype was observed many times. The chain combines TRBV11-2 with TRBJ2-3, with D uncertain. Trimming shortened V by 2 bases and J by 3 bases, and 9 bases separated the two germline ends. The germline CDR1 and CDR2 sequences are SGHAT and FQNNGV. This CDR3 comprises 14 residues. Written as DNA, the CDR3 is TGTGCCAGCAGCTTAAGGTTACGGACAGATACGCAGTATTTT. This sequence encodes CASSLRLRTDTQYF.

This clonotype was detected ten times or more. This chain connects TRBV24-1 to TRBJ2-3, with D uncertain. The CDR3 loop spans 13 amino acids. V gave up 5 bases and J gave up 2 bases, with 7 bases separating them. CDR1 and CDR2 (germline): KGHDR, SFDVKD. Here the CDR3 reads CATSGHPTDTQYF. The DNA for the CDR3 is TGTGCCACCAGTGGGCACCCCACAGATACGCAGTATTTT.

This sequence joins TRBV6-5 and TRBJ2-1; TRBD2 agrees at 7 bases. Losses at the gene ends were 2 bases for V and 4 bases for J; bases not matched to a gene: 5. The CDR3 spans 15 residues. Germline CDR1 reads MNHEY; CDR2 reads SVGAGI. CDR3 nucleotides: TGTGCCAGCAGTTACGGTCTAGCGGAGTACAATGAGCAGTTCTTC. This codes for CASSYGLAEYNEQFF.

This clonotype turned up a few times. Given a much more abundant clone one base away, this may be a read error. The chain carries TRBV7-2 and TRBJ2-1, with TRBD2 identical over 9 bases. The CDR3 is 15 residues long. Looked up from germline, CDR1 is SGHTA and CDR2 is FQGNSA. The CDR3 DNA reads as TGTGCCAGCAACTTAGGGTTTAGCGGGGGAAATGAGCAGTTCTTC. Amino acid sequence: CASNLGFSGGNEQFF.

The chain has TRBV20-1 and TRBJ2-7, with D tentatively TRBD1 or TRBD2 (5 bases each). The germline CDR1 and CDR2 sequences are DFQATT and SNEGSKA (reference sequence). Trimming pared 2 bases from V and 7 bases from J, leaving 18 bases between. The CDR3 is made up of 14 amino acids. The CDR3 here is CSARRGLLPGEQYF. As DNA, the CDR3 is TGCAGTGCTAGAAGGGGCCTCCTCCCGGGGGAGCAGTACTTC.

A few counts support this clonotype. The gene calls are TRBV30 and TRBJ2-3; no definite D call. Germline CDR1 and CDR2: GTSNPN and SVGIG (reference sequence). V was shortened by 2 bases and J by 5 bases, with 11 bases between the two germline ends. There are 13 residues in the CDR3. CDR3 region: CAWSLSLGDTQYF. The DNA for the CDR3 is TGTGCCTGGAGTCTCAGTTTAGGAGATACGCAGTATTTT.

This clonotype was detected only a few times. The chain combines TRBV3-1 with TRBJ2-7; 8 nucleotides match TRBD2. Trimming removed 4 bases from V and 5 bases from J; junction bases left unmatched: 19. The length of the CDR3 is 18 residues. The germline V gene has CDR1 LGHDT and CDR2 YNNKEL (reference sequence). The CDR3 spells CASSLEKTRAGAVHEQYF. CDR3 DNA sequence: TGTGCCAGCAGCCTCGAAAAGACCCGAGCGGGAGCGGTCCACGAGCAGTACTTC.

This clonotype was counted at least ten times. V and J are TRBV20-1 and TRBJ2-3; TRBD2 matches at 9 bases. Germline trimming cut 5 bases from V and 5 bases from J; bases unmatched to any gene: 14. Germline CDR1 and CDR2: DFQATT and SNEGSKA (reference sequence). The CDR3 consists of 16 residues. CDR3 in amino acids: CSARPLAGGHKDTQYF. Here the CDR3 DNA reads TGCAGTGCTCGGCCCCTGGCGGGGGGGCATAAAGATACGCAGTATTTT.

The CDR3 spells CATRARTNEQFF. As DNA, the CDR3 is TGTGCCACCCGTGCGAGGACCAATGAGCAGTTCTTC. This chain joins TRBV6-2 or TRBV6-3 and TRBJ2-1; D is uncertain. Germline assignment: CDR1 MNHEY and CDR2 SVGEGT. V lost 10 bases and J 6 bases, leaving 13 bases between the germline ends. The CDR3 sequence is 12 residues long.

The rearrangement links TRBV7-8 to TRBJ2-5; TRBD2 might be the D (5 bases). Germline-derived CDR1 and CDR2 are SGHVS and FQNEAQ. Trimming cost V 5 bases and J 4 bases, with 17 bases left between them. The CDR3 contains 15 residues. The CDR3 sequence: CASSRSNPRGETQYF. The CDR3 DNA reads as TGTGCCAGCAGCCGCAGCAACCCCCGGGGAGAGACCCAGTACTTC.

The rearrangement links TRBV7-2 to TRBJ2-7; 7 bases match TRBD1. CDR1 SGHTA and CDR2 FQGNSA come from the germline V gene. CDR3 size: 12 residues. Trimming at V came to 5 bases and at J to 5 bases, leaving 3 bases not matched to a gene. CDR3 residues: CASSPGTDEQYF. Written as DNA, the CDR3 is TGTGCCAGCAGCCCTGGGACAGACGAGCAGTACTTC.

This clonotype was picked up many times. V usage is TRBV4-3 and J usage is TRBJ2-2, with D tentatively TRBD2 (5 bases). In germline, CDR1 is LGHNA, CDR2 YSLEER. V lost 0 bases and J 5 bases, leaving 10 bases between the germline ends. The CDR3 length is 15 residues. In nucleotides, the CDR3 is TGCGCCAGCAGCCAAGATATGGGAGCTACCGGGGAGCTGTTTTTT. It codes for CASSQDMGATGELFF.

V gene TRBV12-3 or TRBV12-4 combines with J gene TRBJ2-7; tentatively, D is TRBD1 or TRBD2 (6 bases each). This CDR3 comprises 14 residues. The germline V and J ends were trimmed by 2 bases and 6 bases, with 14 bases remaining between them. The CDR3 loop is CASSLKGGGSEQYF. DNA of the CDR3: TGTGCCAGCAGTTTAAAGGGGGGCGGGTCCGAGCAGTACTTC.

The chain carries TRBV7-6 and TRBJ1-1; D not resolved. V was clipped by 1 base and J by 1 base, with 10 bases between them. Germline V CDR1 and CDR2: SGHVS, FNYEAQ. This CDR3 is 15 amino acids long. The chain's CDR3 is CASSLDRWGNTEAFF. In nucleotides, the CDR3 is TGTGCCAGCAGCTTAGACAGATGGGGGAACACTGAAGCTTTCTTT.

A few counts support this clonotype. The rearrangement links TRBV6-2 or TRBV6-3 to TRBJ1-1, with 10 bases lining up with TRBD1. Trimming took 4 bases from V and 4 from J; bases not matched to a gene: 9. Germline V CDR1 and CDR2: MNHEY, SVGEGT. This CDR3 is built from 16 residues. This chain's CDR3 is CASSFSTGGRITEAFF. CDR3 DNA: TGTGCCAGCAGTTTCTCGACAGGGGGCAGAATCACTGAAGCTTTCTTT.

This clonotype was recorded only once. The chain uses TRBV12-3 or TRBV12-4 and TRBJ2-5, with D uncertain. Deletions cut 5 bases from V and 4 bases from J, with 17 bases between. The CDR3 is made up of 15 amino acids. The chain's CDR3 is CASSARSGRSETQYF. CDR3 DNA sequence: TGTGCCAGCAGTGCCCGCTCAGGCAGGTCAGAGACCCAGTACTTC.

The chain joins TRBV7-9 to TRBJ1-4; no firm D call. This CDR3 spans 16 amino acids. Germline V gene lookup returns CDR1 SEHNR and CDR2 FQNEAQ (reference sequence). V was cut by 5 bases and J by 0 bases, with 13 bases left in between. The CDR3 is CASSSIHPATNEKLFF. DNA for the CDR3: TGTGCCAGCAGCAGCATACACCCCGCAACTAATGAAAAACTGTTTTTT.